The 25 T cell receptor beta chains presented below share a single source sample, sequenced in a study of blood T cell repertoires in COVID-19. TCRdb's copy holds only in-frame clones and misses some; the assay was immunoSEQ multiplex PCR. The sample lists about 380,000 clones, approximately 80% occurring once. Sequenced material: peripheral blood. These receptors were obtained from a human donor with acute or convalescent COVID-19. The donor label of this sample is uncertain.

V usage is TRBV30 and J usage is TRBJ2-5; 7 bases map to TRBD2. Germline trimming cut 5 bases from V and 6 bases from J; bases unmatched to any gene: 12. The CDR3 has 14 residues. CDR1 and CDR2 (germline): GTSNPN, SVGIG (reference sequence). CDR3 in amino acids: CAWCTGGGRKTQYF. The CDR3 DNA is TGTGCCTGGTGCACGGGGGGTGGTAGGAAGACCCAGTACTTC.

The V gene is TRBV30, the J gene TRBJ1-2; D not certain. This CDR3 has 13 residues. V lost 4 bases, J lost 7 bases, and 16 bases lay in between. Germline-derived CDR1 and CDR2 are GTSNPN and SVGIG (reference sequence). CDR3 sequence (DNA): TGTGCCTGGACTCACTACGGACTGGCTGGCTACACCTTC. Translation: CAWTHYGLAGYTF.

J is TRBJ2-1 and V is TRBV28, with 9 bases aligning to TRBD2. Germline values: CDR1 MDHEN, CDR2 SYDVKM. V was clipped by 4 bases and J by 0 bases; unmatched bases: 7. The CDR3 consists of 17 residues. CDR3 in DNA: TGTGCCAGCAGTTCCCTAGCGGGGCTTAGCTCCTACAATGAGCAGTTCTTC. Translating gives CASSSLAGLSSYNEQFF. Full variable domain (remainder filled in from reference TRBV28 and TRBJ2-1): DVKVTQSSRYLVKRTGEKVFLECVQDMDHENMFWYRQDPGLGLRLIYFSYDVKMKEKGDIPEGYSVSREKKERFSLILESASTNQTSMYLCASSSLAGLSSYNEQFFGPGTRLTVL.

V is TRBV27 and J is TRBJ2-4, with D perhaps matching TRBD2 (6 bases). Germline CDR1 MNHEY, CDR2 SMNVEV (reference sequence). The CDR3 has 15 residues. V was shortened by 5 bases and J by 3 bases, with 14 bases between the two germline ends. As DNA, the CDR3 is TGTGCCAGCAGTCCGCCGGAGGGAGACAAAAACATTCAGTACTTC. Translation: CASSPPEGDKNIQYF.

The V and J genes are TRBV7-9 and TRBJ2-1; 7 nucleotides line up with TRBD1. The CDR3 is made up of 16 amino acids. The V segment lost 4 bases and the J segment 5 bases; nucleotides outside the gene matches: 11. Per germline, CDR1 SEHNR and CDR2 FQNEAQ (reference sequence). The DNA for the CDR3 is TGTGCCAGCAGCTCCAGGACAGGTGACGGCCACAATGAGCAGTTCTTC. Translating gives CASSSRTGDGHNEQFF.

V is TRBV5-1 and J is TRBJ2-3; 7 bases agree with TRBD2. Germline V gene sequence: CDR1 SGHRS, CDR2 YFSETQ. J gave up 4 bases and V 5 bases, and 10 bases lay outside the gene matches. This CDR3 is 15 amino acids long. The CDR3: CASSGSAGAPDTQYF. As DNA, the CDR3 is TGCGCCAGCAGTGGATCGGCGGGAGCCCCAGATACGCAGTATTTT.

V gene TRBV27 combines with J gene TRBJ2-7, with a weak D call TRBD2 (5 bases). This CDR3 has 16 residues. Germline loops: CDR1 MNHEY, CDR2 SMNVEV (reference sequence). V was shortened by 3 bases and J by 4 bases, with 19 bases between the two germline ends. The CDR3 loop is CASSFGSPGSEYEQYF. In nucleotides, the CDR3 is TGTGCCAGCAGTTTCGGGTCCCCGGGTAGCGAGTACGAGCAGTACTTC.

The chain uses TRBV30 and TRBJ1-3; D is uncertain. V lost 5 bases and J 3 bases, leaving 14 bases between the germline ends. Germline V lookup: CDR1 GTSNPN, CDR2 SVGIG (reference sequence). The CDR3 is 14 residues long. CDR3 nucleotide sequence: TGTGCCTGGGGCTCCACGGGTCGTGGAAACACCATATATTTT. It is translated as CAWGSTGRGNTIYF. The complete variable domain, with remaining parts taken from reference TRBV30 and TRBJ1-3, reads SQTIHQWPATLVQPVGSPLSLECTVEGTSNPNLYWYRQAAGRGLQLLFYSVGIGQISSEVPQNLSASRPQDRQFILSSKKLLLSDSGFYLCAWGSTGRGNTIYFGEGSWLTVV.

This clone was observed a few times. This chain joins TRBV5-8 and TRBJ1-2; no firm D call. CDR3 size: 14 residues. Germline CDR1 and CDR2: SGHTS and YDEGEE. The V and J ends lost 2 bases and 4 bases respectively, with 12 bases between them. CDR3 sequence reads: CASSFTSVFYGYTF. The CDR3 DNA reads TGTGCCAGCAGCTTTACGTCAGTTTTCTATGGCTACACCTTC.

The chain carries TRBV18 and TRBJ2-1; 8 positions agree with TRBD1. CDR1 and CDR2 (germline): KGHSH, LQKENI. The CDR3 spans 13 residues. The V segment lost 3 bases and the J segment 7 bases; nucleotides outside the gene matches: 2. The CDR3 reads CASSPDRANEQFF. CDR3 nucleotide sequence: TGTGCCAGCTCACCGGACAGGGCGAATGAGCAGTTCTTC.

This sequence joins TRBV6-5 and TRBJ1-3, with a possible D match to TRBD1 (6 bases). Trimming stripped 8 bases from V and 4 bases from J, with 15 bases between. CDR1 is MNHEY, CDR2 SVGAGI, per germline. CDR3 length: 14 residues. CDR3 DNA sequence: TGTGCCAGCGCTAGCGGGGGCGCAGGAAACACCATATATTTT. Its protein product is CASASGGAGNTIYF.

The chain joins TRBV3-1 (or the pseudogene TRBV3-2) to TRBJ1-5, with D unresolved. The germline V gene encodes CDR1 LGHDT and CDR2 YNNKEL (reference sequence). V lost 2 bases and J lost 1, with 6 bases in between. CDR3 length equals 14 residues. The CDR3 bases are TGTGCCAGCAGCCAAAGTGGCAGCAATCAGCCCCAGCATTTT. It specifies CASSQSGSNQPQHF.

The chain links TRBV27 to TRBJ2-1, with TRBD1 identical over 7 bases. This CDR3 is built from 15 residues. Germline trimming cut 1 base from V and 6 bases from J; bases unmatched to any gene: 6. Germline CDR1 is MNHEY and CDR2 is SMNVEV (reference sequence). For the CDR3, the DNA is TGTGCCAGCAGTTTATGGGCCCACAGGGGCAATGAGCAGTTCTTC. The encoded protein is CASSLWAHRGNEQFF.

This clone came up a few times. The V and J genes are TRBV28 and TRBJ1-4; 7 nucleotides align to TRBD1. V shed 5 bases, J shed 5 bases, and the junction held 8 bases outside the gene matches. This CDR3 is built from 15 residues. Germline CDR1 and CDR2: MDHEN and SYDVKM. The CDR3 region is CASSPLDRKNEKLFF. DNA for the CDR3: TGTGCCAGCAGTCCCCTGGACAGGAAGAATGAAAAACTGTTTTTT.

CDR3 region: CASSLANRGQGSYEQYF. The CDR3 bases are TGCGCCAGCAGCTTGGCCAACAGGGGGCAAGGCTCCTACGAGCAGTACTTC. V usage is TRBV5-1 and J usage is TRBJ2-7, with 9 bases identical to TRBD1. The V segment lost 0 bases and the J segment 0 bases; nucleotides outside the gene matches: 7. Germline CDR1 SGHRS, CDR2 YFSETQ. The CDR3 extends over 17 amino acids.

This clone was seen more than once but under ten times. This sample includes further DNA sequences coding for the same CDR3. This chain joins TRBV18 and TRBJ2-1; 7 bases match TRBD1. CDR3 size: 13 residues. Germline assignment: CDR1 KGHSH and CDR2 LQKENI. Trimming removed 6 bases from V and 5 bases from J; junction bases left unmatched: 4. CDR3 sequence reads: CASSSDRHNEQFF. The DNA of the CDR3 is TGTGCCAGCTCGTCGGACAGGCACAATGAGCAGTTCTTC.

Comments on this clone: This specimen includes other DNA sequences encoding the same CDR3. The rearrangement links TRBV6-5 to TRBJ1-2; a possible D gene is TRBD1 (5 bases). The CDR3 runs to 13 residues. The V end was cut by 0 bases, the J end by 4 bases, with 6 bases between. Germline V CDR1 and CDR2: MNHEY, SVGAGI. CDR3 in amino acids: CASSYSGAYGYTF. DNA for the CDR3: TGTGCCAGCAGTTACTCAGGGGCCTATGGCTACACCTTC.

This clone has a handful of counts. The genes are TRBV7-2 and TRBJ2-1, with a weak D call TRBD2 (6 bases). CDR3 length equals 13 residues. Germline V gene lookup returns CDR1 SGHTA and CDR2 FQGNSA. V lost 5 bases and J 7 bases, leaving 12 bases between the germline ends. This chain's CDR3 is CASSLGRANEQFF. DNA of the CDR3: TGTGCCAGCAGCCTCGGGAGAGCGAATGAGCAGTTCTTC.

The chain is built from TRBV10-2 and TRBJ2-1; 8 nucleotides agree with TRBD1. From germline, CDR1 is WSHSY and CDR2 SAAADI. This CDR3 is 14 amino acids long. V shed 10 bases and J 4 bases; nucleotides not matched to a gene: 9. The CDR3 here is CATLWDRTYNEQFF. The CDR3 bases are TGCGCCACCCTCTGGGACAGGACTTACAATGAGCAGTTCTTC.

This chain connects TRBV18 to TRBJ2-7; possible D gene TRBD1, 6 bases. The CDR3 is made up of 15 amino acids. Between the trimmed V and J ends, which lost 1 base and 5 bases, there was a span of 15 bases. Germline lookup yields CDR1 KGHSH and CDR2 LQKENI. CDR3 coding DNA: TGTGCCAGCTCACCACTTCCAAATACAGGGAACGAGCAGTACTTC. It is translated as CASSPLPNTGNEQYF.

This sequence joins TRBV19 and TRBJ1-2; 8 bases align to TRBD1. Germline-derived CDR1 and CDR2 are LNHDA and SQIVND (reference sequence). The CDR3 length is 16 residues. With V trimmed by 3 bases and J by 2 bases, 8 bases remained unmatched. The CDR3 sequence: CASSIQQGVLNYGYTF. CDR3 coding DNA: TGTGCCAGTAGTATCCAACAGGGGGTCCTCAACTATGGCTACACCTTC.

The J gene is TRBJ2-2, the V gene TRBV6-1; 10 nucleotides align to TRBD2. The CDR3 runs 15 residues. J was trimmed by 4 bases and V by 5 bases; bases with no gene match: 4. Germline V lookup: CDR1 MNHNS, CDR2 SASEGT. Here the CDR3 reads CASSPIAGGTGELFF. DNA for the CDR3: TGTGCCAGCAGTCCAATAGCGGGGGGCACCGGGGAGCTGTTTTTT.

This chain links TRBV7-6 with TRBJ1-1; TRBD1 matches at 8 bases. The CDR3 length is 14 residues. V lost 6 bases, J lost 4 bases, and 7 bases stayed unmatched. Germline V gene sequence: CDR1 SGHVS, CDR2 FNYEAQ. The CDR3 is CASRDRVGGTEAFF. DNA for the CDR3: TGTGCCAGCAGGGACAGGGTGGGGGGCACTGAAGCTTTCTTT.

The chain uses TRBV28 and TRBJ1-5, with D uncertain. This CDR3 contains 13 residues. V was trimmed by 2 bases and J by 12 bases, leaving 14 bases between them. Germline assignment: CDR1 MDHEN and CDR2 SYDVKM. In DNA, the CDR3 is TGTGCCAGCAGTTTAGGAGGCGAGACGAACCAGCATTTT. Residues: CASSLGGETNQHF.

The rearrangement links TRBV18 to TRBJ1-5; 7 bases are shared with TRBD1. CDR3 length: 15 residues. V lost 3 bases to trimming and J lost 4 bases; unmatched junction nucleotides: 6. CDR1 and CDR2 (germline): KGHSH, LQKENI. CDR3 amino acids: CASSPPGQANQPQHF. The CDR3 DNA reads TGTGCCAGCTCACCTCCAGGACAGGCTAATCAGCCCCAGCATTTT. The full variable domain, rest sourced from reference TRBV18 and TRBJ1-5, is NAGVMQNPRHLVRRRGQEARLRCSPMKGHSHVYWYRQLPEEGLKFMVYLQKENIIDESGMPKERFSAEFPKEGPSILRIQQVVRGDSAAYFCASSPPGQANQPQHFGDGTRLSIL.